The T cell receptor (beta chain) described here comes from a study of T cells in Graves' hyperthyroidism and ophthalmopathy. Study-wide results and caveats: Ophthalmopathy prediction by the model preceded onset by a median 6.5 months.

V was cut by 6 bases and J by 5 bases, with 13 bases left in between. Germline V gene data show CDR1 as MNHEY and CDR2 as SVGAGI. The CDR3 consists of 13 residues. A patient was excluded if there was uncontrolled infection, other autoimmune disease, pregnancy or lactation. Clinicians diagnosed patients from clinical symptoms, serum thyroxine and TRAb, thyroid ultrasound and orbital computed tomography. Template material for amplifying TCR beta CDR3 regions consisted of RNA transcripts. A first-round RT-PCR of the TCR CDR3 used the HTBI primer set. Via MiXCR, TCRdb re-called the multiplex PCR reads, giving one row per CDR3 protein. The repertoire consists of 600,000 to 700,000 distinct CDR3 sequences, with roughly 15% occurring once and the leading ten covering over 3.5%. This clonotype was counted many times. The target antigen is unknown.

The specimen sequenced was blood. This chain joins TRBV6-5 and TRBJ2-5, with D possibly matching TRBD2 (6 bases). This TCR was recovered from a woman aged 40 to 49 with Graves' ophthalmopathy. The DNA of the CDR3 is TGTGCCAGCAGCCTGCGGGGTTGGGAGACCCAGTACTTC. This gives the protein CASSLRGWETQYF.